These 31 T cell receptor beta chains share one sample of origin, sequenced in a study of T cells in Graves' hyperthyroidism and ophthalmopathy. Researchers amplified the TCR beta CDR3 regions from RNA transcripts. First-round RT-PCR targeting the TCR CDR3 was performed with the HTBI primer set. TCRdb re-called the multiplex PCR reads with MiXCR, one entry per CDR3 protein. The sample holds around 500,000 distinct CDR3 sequences, about 20% seen once. Sequencing used blood. These TCRs come from an older woman with Graves' ophthalmopathy.

V gene TRBV12-3 or TRBV12-4 combines with J gene TRBJ2-1, with TRBD2 matching over 9 bases. V gave up 3 bases and J gave up 5 bases; unmatched junction bases: 2. The CDR3 totals 14 residues. Here the CDR3 DNA reads TGTGCCAGCAGTTTTCTAGCGGGGCACAATGAGCAGTTCTTC. This codes for CASSFLAGHNEQFF.

Ten or more counts support this clonotype. The rearrangement joins TRBV28 to TRBJ2-1, with D possibly TRBD2 on 5 matching bases. The V gene lost 6 bases and the J gene lost 4 bases, with 22 bases spanning the gap. This CDR3 has 17 residues. Germline V gives CDR1 MDHEN, CDR2 SYDVKM. The CDR3 region is CASSLVPGSNQYNEQFF. CDR3 coding DNA: TGTGCCAGCAGCCTCGTGCCGGGATCAAATCAATACAATGAGCAGTTCTTC.

This chain uses TRBV12-5 with TRBJ1-3; D uncertain. Germline V gene lookup returns CDR1 LGHNT and CDR2 FRNRAP. Deletions cut 2 bases from V and 0 bases from J, with 14 bases between. The CDR3 runs 17 residues. CDR3 amino acids: CASGLPGPFDSGNTIYF. The CDR3 DNA reads TGTGCTAGTGGTTTGCCCGGCCCCTTTGACTCTGGAAACACCATATATTTT.

This clonotype was detected once. The junction differs from germline at one of its ends, possibly a read error. V usage is TRBV10-1 and J usage is TRBJ2-2, with TRBD1 matching over 7 bases. The CDR3 is made up of 16 amino acids. Looked up from germline, CDR1 is WNHNN and CDR2 is SYGVQD (reference sequence). CDR3 sequence: CASSESGQGDTGELVF. CDR3 DNA sequence: TGCGCCAGCAGTGAGTCGGGTCAGGGGGACACCGGGGAGCTGGTTTTT.

CDR3 residues: CSGMGQVNTEAFF. The CDR3 nucleotides read TGCAGCGGAATGGGACAGGTGAACACTGAAGCTTTCTTT. The chain joins TRBV29-1 to TRBJ1-1, with 8 positions matching TRBD1. CDR1 SQVTM and CDR2 ANQGSEA come from the germline V gene. This CDR3 is 13 amino acids long. Germline trimming cut 7 bases from V and 0 bases from J; bases unmatched to any gene: 4.

This clonotype was seen at least ten times. The genes are TRBV7-3 and TRBJ2-1, with 10 bases identical to TRBD1. J was trimmed by 1 base and V by 6 bases; bases with no gene match: 9. The CDR3 is 17 amino acids. CDR1 is SGHTA, CDR2 FQGTGA, per germline. The CDR3 DNA reads TGTGCCAGCAGTCCGGGACAGGGGTCCTTTTCCTACAATGAGCAGTTCTTC. It encodes CASSPGQGSFSYNEQFF.

CDR3 loop: CASSWETGISGNTIYF. CDR3 DNA: TGTGCCAGCAGCTGGGAGACAGGCATCTCTGGAAACACCATATATTTT. V usage is TRBV5-5 and J usage is TRBJ1-3; D may be TRBD1 (6 bases). CDR1 is SGHKS and CDR2 is YYEKEE in the germline V gene (reference sequence). Between the trimmed V and J ends, which lost 3 bases and 0 bases, there was a span of 13 bases. This CDR3 region has 16 residues.

This clonotype was observed a few times. V gene TRBV20-1 combines with J gene TRBJ2-7; no clear D. The CDR3 consists of 12 residues. V lost 5 bases and J 2 bases, leaving 10 bases between the germline ends. Germline assignment: CDR1 DFQATT and CDR2 SNEGSKA (reference sequence). The CDR3 bases are TGCAGTGCTCCATCACGAACCTACGAGCAGTACTTC. It encodes CSAPSRTYEQYF.

J is TRBJ2-3 and V is TRBV10-1, with 7 bases lining up with TRBD2. Germline V gene lookup returns CDR1 WNHNN and CDR2 SYGVQD (reference sequence). The CDR3 extends over 15 amino acids. J gave up 4 bases and V 6 bases, and 10 bases lay outside the gene matches. The CDR3 region has the DNA TGCGCCAGCAGGACCAGGACTAGGGTACCAGATACGCAGTATTTT. Translation gives CASRTRTRVPDTQYF.

The chain employs TRBV2 and TRBJ1-6; unclear D gene. The V gene lost 2 bases and the J gene lost 5 bases, with 10 bases spanning the gap. The germline V gene has CDR1 SNHLY and CDR2 FYNNEI. This CDR3 has 15 amino acids. The CDR3 DNA reads TGTGCCAGCAGTGAAAAGGGCCGGAATAATTCACCCCTCCACTTT. Its translation: CASSEKGRNNSPLHF.

The chain combines TRBV28 with TRBJ2-2; D may be TRBD1 (5 bases). The germline V gene has CDR1 MDHEN and CDR2 SYDVKM. The CDR3 contains 17 residues. V was pared by 6 bases and J by 0 bases, with 17 bases between. CDR3 sequence: CASSRDRRFSNTGELFF. CDR3 nucleotides: TGTGCCAGCAGCCGTGACAGACGGTTCTCGAACACCGGGGAGCTGTTTTTT.

This clonotype was seen at least ten times. V gene TRBV11-2 combines with J gene TRBJ2-7; D uncertain. The germline gives CDR1 SGHAT, CDR2 FQNNGV. V was trimmed by 1 base and J by 5 bases, leaving 12 bases between them. The CDR3 contains 14 residues. The CDR3 reads CASSLGTPVDEQYF. The DNA for the CDR3 is TGTGCCAGCAGCTTAGGGACCCCAGTGGACGAGCAGTACTTC.

The chain employs TRBV3-1 and TRBJ2-7, with 9 bases fitting TRBD1. Germline V lookup: CDR1 LGHDT, CDR2 YNNKEL (reference sequence). Trimming took 0 bases from V and 2 from J; bases not matched to a gene: 8. The CDR3 runs 17 residues. In DNA, the CDR3 is TGTGCCAGCAGCCAAGATTGGCGGACAGGGGCGACCTACGAGCAGTACTTC. Residues: CASSQDWRTGATYEQYF.

The genes are TRBV20-1 and TRBJ1-1; D gene unclear. V was shortened by 5 bases and J by 10 bases, with 20 bases between the two germline ends. There are 13 residues in the CDR3. Germline V gene sequence: CDR1 DFQATT, CDR2 SNEGSKA (reference sequence). CDR3 sequence (DNA): TGCAGTGCTCGGTCGGGTTTTTCAAGTAGAGCTTTCTTT. Translated: CSARSGFSSRAFF.

V is TRBV2 and J is TRBJ1-1, with 10 bases fitting TRBD1. The V gene's germline CDR1 is SNHLY and CDR2 FYNNEI. V was clipped by 8 bases and J by 5 bases; unmatched bases: 5. The CDR3 runs to 13 residues. The CDR3 DNA reads TGTGCCAGCCGACAGGGGGCGCGAACTGAAGCTTTCTTT. It codes for CASRQGARTEAFF.

In its sample, this clonotype was seen many times. V usage is TRBV19 and J usage is TRBJ1-1; D remains unclear. Germline CDR1 LNHDA, CDR2 SQIVND (reference sequence). V was cut by 8 bases and J by 10 bases, with 14 bases left in between. This CDR3 is built from 11 residues. The CDR3 loop is CASVREGVAFF. The CDR3 DNA is TGTGCCAGTGTGCGCGAGGGTGTAGCTTTCTTT.

This clonotype has ten or more counts. CDR3 nucleotides: TGTGCCAGCAGTTCTCGGGACAGGGGGCCTGAAAAACTGTTTTTT. It encodes CASSSRDRGPEKLFF. The chain uses TRBV12-3 or TRBV12-4 and TRBJ1-4, with TRBD1 identical over 12 bases. The trim removed 4 bases at V and 7 bases at J, leaving 4 bases unmatched. The CDR3 runs 15 residues.

The chain links TRBV7-2 to TRBJ1-2; D is ambiguous. Trimming shortened V by 1 base and J by 4 bases, and 10 bases separated the two germline ends. The CDR3 consists of 14 residues. Germline-derived CDR1 and CDR2 are SGHTA and FQGNSA. The chain's CDR3 is CASSLGPGPYGYTF. The CDR3 DNA reads TGTGCCAGCAGCTTAGGTCCGGGCCCCTATGGCTACACCTTC.

V and J are TRBV6-2 or TRBV6-3 and TRBJ1-2; TRBD1 might be the D (5 bases). This CDR3 is built from 14 residues. With 0 bases removed from V and 4 bases from J, the gap between germline ends came to 9 bases. The germline CDR1 and CDR2 sequences are MNHEY and SVGEGT. CDR3 residues: CASSYSVGAYGYTF. In DNA form, the CDR3 reads TGTGCCAGCAGTTACTCGGTAGGGGCCTATGGCTACACCTTC.

The table lists this clonotype with a few counts. The chain joins TRBV7-8 to TRBJ1-2; D remains ambiguous. Trimming took 7 bases from V and 4 from J, leaving 13 bases between them. The CDR3 covers 13 residues. Germline V lookup: CDR1 SGHVS, CDR2 FQNEAQ. For the CDR3, the DNA is TGTGCCAGCACCAGATCGGAGTCCTATGGCTACACCTTC. Residues: CASTRSESYGYTF. The whole variable domain, filled in from reference TRBV7-8 and TRBJ1-2, reads GAGVSQSPRYKVAKRGQDVALRCDPISGHVSLFWYQQALGQGPEFLTYFQNEAQLDKSGLPSDRFFAERPEGSVSTLKIQRTQQEDSAVYLCASTRSESYGYTFGSGTRLTVV.

This clonotype was recorded at least ten times. J is TRBJ2-1 and V is TRBV28; 8 positions agree with TRBD2. In germline, CDR1 is MDHEN, CDR2 SYDVKM. J gave up 7 bases and V 3 bases, and 11 bases lay outside the gene matches. The CDR3 runs to 16 residues. The CDR3 region is CASSFPYGRARNEQFF. CDR3 bases: TGTGCCAGCAGTTTCCCTTACGGGAGGGCAAGGAATGAGCAGTTCTTC.

This chain links TRBV7-3 with TRBJ2-3, with 10 bases matching TRBD2. Trimming at V came to 2 bases and at J to 3 bases, leaving 5 bases not matched to a gene. Looked up from germline, CDR1 is SGHTA and CDR2 is FQGTGA. The CDR3 has 16 amino acids. The CDR3 protein is CASSLGRAGGTDTQYF. In nucleotides, the CDR3 is TGTGCCAGCAGCTTAGGGCGAGCGGGGGGGACAGATACGCAGTATTTT.

The gene calls are TRBV7-9 and TRBJ1-3; D not certain. V was shortened by 1 base and J by 4 bases, with 14 bases between the two germline ends. Germline CDR1 SEHNR, CDR2 FQNEAQ (reference sequence). The CDR3 totals 16 residues. The CDR3 sequence is CASSLEFTGYGNTIYF. CDR3 DNA: TGTGCCAGCAGCTTAGAGTTCACGGGGTACGGAAACACCATATATTTT. Looking up the rest from reference TRBV7-9 and TRBJ1-3 gives the full variable domain: DTGVSQNPRHKITKRGQNVTFRCDPISEHNRLYWYRQTLGQGPEFLTYFQNEAQLEKSRLLSDRFSAERPKGSFSTLEIQRTEQGDSAMYLCASSLEFTGYGNTIYFGEGSWLTVV.

This clonotype was seen at least ten times. The gene calls are TRBV6-1 and TRBJ2-7; 8 bases are a match to TRBD2. V lost 0 bases and J lost 2; bases outside the gene matches: 6. The CDR3 loop spans 16 amino acids. Germline V CDR1 and CDR2: MNHNS, SASEGT. CDR3 in amino acids: CASSEAGAGGAYEQYF. CDR3 bases: TGTGCCAGCAGTGAAGCTGGGGCGGGAGGCGCCTACGAGCAGTACTTC.

This chain connects TRBV6-1 to TRBJ2-3; 13 bases fit TRBD2. The trim removed 2 bases at V and 5 bases at J, leaving 4 bases unmatched. The CDR3 sequence is 16 residues long. Looked up from germline, CDR1 is MNHNS and CDR2 is SASEGT. The CDR3 sequence is CASSETTSGRQDTQYF. The CDR3 coding sequence is TGTGCCAGCAGTGAAACGACTAGCGGGAGGCAAGATACGCAGTATTTT.

This clonotype showed up just a few times. V and J are TRBV12-3 or TRBV12-4 and TRBJ1-1, with D possibly being TRBD1 (6 bases). CDR3 length: 14 residues. Trimming cost V 3 bases and J 3 bases, with 11 bases left between them. The CDR3 sequence is CASSFQSGDTEAFF. Written as DNA, the CDR3 is TGTGCCAGCAGTTTTCAGTCAGGGGACACTGAAGCTTTCTTT.

This clonotype was found a few times. This rearrangement joins TRBV7-9 to TRBJ1-1, with 8 bases fitting TRBD1. This CDR3 region has 15 residues. Per the germline V gene, CDR1 is SEHNR and CDR2 is FQNEAQ (reference sequence). V lost 1 base and J lost 11; bases outside the gene matches: 12. CDR3 amino acids: CASSLVGQGPPRAFF. Here the CDR3 DNA reads TGTGCCAGCAGCTTAGTTGGACAGGGTCCCCCGAGGGCTTTCTTT.

J is TRBJ1-3 and V is TRBV12-3 or TRBV12-4; D call uncertain. V lost 10 bases and J 2 bases, leaving 12 bases between the germline ends. CDR3 length equals 13 residues. The CDR3 coding sequence is TGTGCCACCTCACGAACAGCTGGAAACACCATATATTTT. It yields the protein CATSRTAGNTIYF.

V is TRBV15 and J is TRBJ2-5; 8 positions agree with TRBD1. With V trimmed by 5 bases and J by 5 bases, 10 bases remained unmatched. This CDR3 has 15 amino acids. Germline-derived CDR1 and CDR2 are LNHNV and YYDKDF (reference sequence). The CDR3 region is CATSPGTGERETQYF. CDR3 in DNA: TGTGCCACCAGCCCCGGGACAGGCGAGAGGGAGACCCAGTACTTC.

Only a few counts were recorded for this clonotype. This rearrangement joins TRBV7-9 to TRBJ1-2; possible D gene TRBD1, 6 bases. CDR3 length: 16 amino acids. V gave up 5 bases and J gave up 0 bases, with 16 bases separating them. Germline V gene lookup returns CDR1 SEHNR and CDR2 FQNEAQ (reference sequence). Written as DNA, the CDR3 is TGTGCCAGCAGCGACACACAGGGACGAACTAACTATGGCTACACCTTC. It codes for CASSDTQGRTNYGYTF. Looking up the rest from reference TRBV7-9 and TRBJ1-2 gives the full variable domain: DTGVSQNPRHKITKRGQNVTFRCDPISEHNRLYWYRQTLGQGPEFLTYFQNEAQLEKSRLLSDRFSAERPKGSFSTLEIQRTEQGDSAMYLCASSDTQGRTNYGYTFGSGTRLTVV.

The table lists this clonotype with a few counts. The chain has TRBV20-1 and TRBJ2-1, with D possibly TRBD1 on 5 matching bases. Germline V gives CDR1 DFQATT, CDR2 SNEGSKA (reference sequence). The V end was cut by 6 bases, the J end by 3 bases, with 15 bases between. The CDR3 totals 14 residues. CDR3 sequence: CSAINSQGYNEQFF. CDR3 bases: TGCAGTGCCATCAACTCCCAGGGCTACAATGAGCAGTTCTTC.